Following are 10 T cell receptor beta chains from one sample sequenced in a study of T cells in Graves' hyperthyroidism and ophthalmopathy. The investigators amplified TCR beta CDR3 regions from RNA transcripts. First-round RT-PCR of the TCR CDR3 relied on the HTBI primer set. Each CDR3 protein is one row after TCRdb ran MiXCR on the multiplex PCR reads. The sample holds over 300,000 distinct CDR3 sequences, around 14% seen once. The source material was blood. The receptors derive from an older woman with Graves' hyperthyroidism.

This clonotype was recorded many times. The chain links TRBV3-1 to TRBJ1-1, with no clear D. V was cut by 7 bases and J by 3 bases, with 12 bases left in between. CDR3 length equals 13 residues. The germline gives CDR1 LGHDT, CDR2 YNNKEL (reference sequence). The CDR3 spells CASTPQADTEAFF. In nucleotides, the CDR3 is TGTGCCAGCACCCCTCAGGCGGACACTGAAGCTTTCTTT.

The genes are TRBV30 and TRBJ2-1; 8 bases are a match to TRBD2. Germline V lookup: CDR1 GTSNPN, CDR2 SVGIG (reference sequence). After removal of 3 bases from V and 7 bases from J, the junction contained 2 bases not matched to a gene. The CDR3 consists of 12 residues. CDR3 DNA: TGTGCCTGGAGCGGGAGGGGGAATGAGCAGTTCTTC. Amino acid sequence: CAWSGRGNEQFF.

The table lists this clonotype with many counts. The chain carries TRBV18 and TRBJ1-1; TRBD1 might be the D (6 bases). This CDR3 has 15 amino acids. Germline V gene lookup returns CDR1 KGHSH and CDR2 LQKENI. V was shortened by 2 bases and J by 3 bases, with 13 bases between the two germline ends. The CDR3 nucleotides are TGTGCCAGCTCACCATACGGGGGCAGGGACACTGAAGCTTTCTTT. Translating gives CASSPYGGRDTEAFF.

This clonotype has a count of ten or more. The CDR3 DNA reads as TGTGCCAGCATCAAGGATCGGGGTCGTAATCAGCCCCAGCATTTT. Translation gives CASIKDRGRNQPQHF. The rearrangement uses TRBV2 and TRBJ1-5; D is unclear. The CDR3 contains 15 residues. V lost 7 bases and J lost 4, with 17 bases in between. Germline CDR1 reads SNHLY; CDR2 reads FYNNEI.

There are many counts of this clonotype. This sequence joins TRBV7-9 and TRBJ1-4, with 7 positions matching TRBD1. The germline V gene encodes CDR1 SEHNR and CDR2 FQNEAQ (reference sequence). V trimming: 5 bases; J trimming: 0 bases; junction bases outside the gene matches: 6. The CDR3 length is 16 residues. The CDR3 DNA follows: TGTGCCAGCAGCCAGGCAGGGGGAACAACTAATGAAAAACTGTTTTTT. Amino acids: CASSQAGGTTNEKLFF. The variable domain in full, with the rest retrieved from reference TRBV7-9 and TRBJ1-4, is DTGVSQNPRHKITKRGQNVTFRCDPISEHNRLYWYRQTLGQGPEFLTYFQNEAQLEKSRLLSDRFSAERPKGSFSTLEIQRTEQGDSAMYLCASSQAGGTTNEKLFFGSGTQLSVL.

The sample holds many counts of this clonotype. This chain joins TRBV20-1 and TRBJ2-1; 11 bases match TRBD2. V shed 0 bases, J shed 3 bases, and the junction held 4 bases outside the gene matches. The germline V gene encodes CDR1 DFQATT and CDR2 SNEGSKA (reference sequence). The CDR3 is made up of 16 amino acids. The CDR3 loop is CSARDPTSGGYNEQFF. In DNA, the CDR3 is TGCAGTGCTAGAGATCCTACTAGCGGGGGCTACAATGAGCAGTTCTTC.

This clonotype was counted ten times or more. J is TRBJ2-1 and V is TRBV7-9; 8 nucleotides line up with TRBD1. The V and J ends lost 5 bases and 6 bases, in that order; junction bases with no gene match: 15. The CDR3 sequence is 17 residues long. Germline V gene data show CDR1 as SEHNR and CDR2 as FQNEAQ (reference sequence). DNA for the CDR3: TGTGCCAGCAGCCCTCGCTGGGGGACAGGTGACCCCAATGAGCAGTTCTTC. This sequence encodes CASSPRWGTGDPNEQFF.

The sample holds many counts of this clonotype. The chain combines TRBV7-9 with TRBJ2-5; no firm D call. V was trimmed by 6 bases and J by 2 bases, leaving 10 bases between them. The V gene's germline CDR1 is SEHNR and CDR2 FQNEAQ (reference sequence). CDR3 length: 13 amino acids. DNA of the CDR3: TGTGCCAGCAGTCGGCAGGTACAAGAGACCCAGTACTTC. Protein product: CASSRQVQETQYF. The entire variable domain, with the rest obtained from reference TRBV7-9 and TRBJ2-5, is as follows: DTGVSQNPRHKITKRGQNVTFRCDPISEHNRLYWYRQTLGQGPEFLTYFQNEAQLEKSRLLSDRFSAERPKGSFSTLEIQRTEQGDSAMYLCASSRQVQETQYFGPGTRLLVL.

About this clonotype itself: A clone one base away is much larger, so this may be a read error. This chain uses TRBV18 with TRBJ1-1, with D perhaps matching TRBD1 (5 bases). CDR1 is KGHSH and CDR2 is LQKENI in the germline V gene. The CDR3 runs to 12 residues. CDR3: CARSPGQVPAFF. The CDR3 DNA follows: TGTGCCCGCTCACCGGGGCAGGTGCCCGCTTTCTTT.

J is TRBJ2-1 and V is TRBV20-1, with 8 bases aligning to TRBD1. The CDR3 sequence is 14 residues long. Trimming cost V 5 bases and J 2 bases; bases outside gene matches: 5. Per the germline V gene, CDR1 is DFQATT and CDR2 is SNEGSKA (reference sequence). The CDR3 DNA follows: TGCAGTGCTGGTTCCAGGGGGCCCTACAATGAGCAGTTCTTC. It translates to CSAGSRGPYNEQFF.